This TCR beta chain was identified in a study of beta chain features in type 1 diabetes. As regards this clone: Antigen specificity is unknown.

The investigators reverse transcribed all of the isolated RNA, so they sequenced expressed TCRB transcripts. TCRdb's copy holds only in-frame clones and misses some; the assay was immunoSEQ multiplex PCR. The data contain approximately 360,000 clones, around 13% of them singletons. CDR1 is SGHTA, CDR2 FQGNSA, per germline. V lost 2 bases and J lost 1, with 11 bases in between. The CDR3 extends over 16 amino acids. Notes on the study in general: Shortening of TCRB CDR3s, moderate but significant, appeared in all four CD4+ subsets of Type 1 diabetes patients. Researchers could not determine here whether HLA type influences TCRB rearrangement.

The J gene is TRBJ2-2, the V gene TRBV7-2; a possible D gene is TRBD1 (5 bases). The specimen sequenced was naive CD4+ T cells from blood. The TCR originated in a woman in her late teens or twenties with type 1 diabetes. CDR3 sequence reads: CASSLNQGLNTGELFF. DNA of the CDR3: TGTGCCAGCAGCTTAAACCAGGGTTTGAACACCGGGGAGCTGTTTTTT.